These 13 T cell receptor beta chains share one sample of origin, sequenced in a study of T-cell memory formation after mild COVID-19. Using its own MiXCR run on the 5' RACE reads, TCRdb lists one record per CDR3 protein. This table has approximately 100,000 distinct CDR3 sequences, around 10% appearing once. The sequencing input was PBMCs or a T cell subset sorted from them (not recorded which). These receptors all stem from a man aged 18 to 29 who had mild COVID-19 (a few samples of this study predate the infection). Cell type and time point are not known.

This clonotype has a handful of counts. This chain connects TRBV7-9 to TRBJ1-1; no clear D. V lost 3 bases and J lost 8, with 13 bases in between. The CDR3 contains 13 residues. CDR1 SEHNR and CDR2 FQNEAQ come from the germline V gene (reference sequence). CDR3: CASSFVNRREAFF. The CDR3 DNA reads as TGTGCCAGCAGCTTTGTGAACCGCAGGGAAGCTTTCTTT.

This clonotype was seen a few times. The chain employs TRBV7-2 and TRBJ2-5, with 12 bases identical to TRBD2. The CDR3 is made up of 16 amino acids. CDR1 and CDR2 from the germline V gene are SGHTA and FQGNSA. The V and J ends lost 3 bases and 4 bases, in that order; junction bases with no gene match: 6. The CDR3 here is CASSLTSGGRGETQYF. DNA for the CDR3: TGTGCCAGCAGCTTGACTAGCGGGGGCCGGGGAGAGACCCAGTACTTC.

The chain couples TRBV7-2 to TRBJ2-3, with 9 bases matching TRBD2. CDR1 and CDR2 (germline): SGHTA, FQGNSA. This CDR3 region has 16 residues. J gave up 2 bases and V 6 bases, and 9 bases lay outside the gene matches. The CDR3 coding sequence is TGTGCCAGCAGTCTCTATAGCGGGGGAATCACAGATACGCAGTATTTT. This sequence encodes CASSLYSGGITDTQYF.

Details on this clonotype: A much larger clone is a single base away; this may be a read error. The J gene is TRBJ1-1, the V gene TRBV7-3; D perhaps matches TRBD1 (5 bases). The CDR3 has 14 residues. V was trimmed by 5 bases and J by 3 bases, leaving 13 bases between them. Germline V gives CDR1 SGHTA, CDR2 FQGTGA. The CDR3: CASSPCGGYTEAFF. In DNA, the CDR3 is TGTGCCAGCAGCCCCTGTGGGGGATACACTGAAGCTTTCTTT. Variable domain in full (rest from reference TRBV7-3 and TRBJ1-1): GAGVSQTPSNKVTEKGKYVELRCDPISGHTALYWYRQSLGQGPEFLIYFQGTGAADDSGLPNDRFFAVRPEGSVSTLKIQRTERGDSAVYLCASSPCGGYTEAFFGQGTRLTVV.

There are a few counts of this clonotype. The rearrangement links TRBV11-2 to TRBJ1-1; a weak D match, TRBD1 (5 bases). The CDR3 sequence is 15 residues long. V lost 1 base, J lost 1 base, and 10 bases lay in between. Germline V gene sequence: CDR1 SGHAT, CDR2 FQNNGV. CDR3 in amino acids: CASSLGDGRNTEAFF. Here the CDR3 DNA reads TGTGCCAGCAGCTTAGGGGACGGGAGGAACACTGAAGCTTTCTTT.

The rearrangement joins TRBV29-1 to TRBJ1-1, with no clear D. Deletions cut 2 bases from V and 1 base from J, with 8 bases between. The germline CDR1 and CDR2 sequences are SQVTM and ANQGSEA. CDR3 size: 13 residues. The CDR3 sequence is CSVETTENTEAFF. The CDR3 nucleotides are TGCAGCGTTGAAACAACGGAGAACACTGAAGCTTTCTTT.

The chain employs TRBV12-3 or TRBV12-4 and TRBJ2-7, with D possibly matching TRBD1 (5 bases). Trimming removed 5 bases from V and 0 bases from J, with 14 bases in between. The length of the CDR3 is 15 residues. The CDR3 DNA reads TGTGCCAGCAGTCCGGACATAATCTACTCCTACGAGCAGTACTTC. It specifies CASSPDIIYSYEQYF.

The rearrangement uses TRBV20-1 and TRBJ2-3; 7 nucleotides match TRBD2. This CDR3 is built from 14 residues. Germline V gene sequence: CDR1 DFQATT, CDR2 SNEGSKA (reference sequence). Unmatched junction bases numbered 4, after V lost 3 bases and J lost 1 base. CDR3 in DNA: TGCAGTGCTAGCACTAGCGAACGCACAGATACGCAGTATTTT. It yields the protein CSASTSERTDTQYF.

V gene TRBV12-3 or TRBV12-4 combines with J gene TRBJ2-3, with 8 bases that match TRBD1. The length of the CDR3 is 15 residues. The trim removed 4 bases at V and 6 bases at J, leaving 9 bases unmatched. The CDR3 protein is CASSSQGAIVDTQYF. In nucleotides, the CDR3 is TGTGCCAGCAGTTCGCAGGGGGCGATTGTGGATACGCAGTATTTT.

V is TRBV20-1 and J is TRBJ2-3, with 11 bases fitting TRBD2. V dropped 0 bases and J dropped 6; count of bases not matched to a gene: 11. Per the germline V gene, CDR1 is DFQATT and CDR2 is SNEGSKA (reference sequence). The CDR3 spans 17 residues. The CDR3 DNA sequence: TGCAGTGCTAGAGATTCGCTAGCGGGGGGACTTCCGGATACGCAGTATTTT. Its protein product is CSARDSLAGGLPDTQYF.

This clonotype was seen only a few times. V usage is TRBV4-1 and J usage is TRBJ2-5; D perhaps matches TRBD2 (5 bases). Trimming left V 4 bases short and J 2 bases short, with 14 bases between. Germline values: CDR1 MGHRA, CDR2 YSYEKL. The CDR3 contains 15 residues. CDR3 amino acids: CASSPQAEHQETQYF. DNA of the CDR3: TGCGCCAGCAGCCCTCAAGCGGAGCATCAAGAGACCCAGTACTTC.

In its sample, this clonotype was seen many times. The chain recombines TRBV2 with TRBJ2-3; D gene uncertain. The V and J ends lost 6 bases and 0 bases respectively, with 13 bases between them. Germline CDR1 is SNHLY and CDR2 is FYNNEI. The CDR3 has 15 residues. The CDR3 coding sequence is TGTGCCAGCAGGGCTACGTCGGATAGCACAGATACGCAGTATTTT. Translating it yields CASRATSDSTDTQYF.

The V gene is TRBV2, the J gene TRBJ1-4, with D hard to call. Trimming took off 8 bases at V and 7 bases at J, with 11 bases between the two ends. CDR3 length equals 12 residues. Germline-derived CDR1 and CDR2 are SNHLY and FYNNEI. The CDR3 here is CASLAEGEKLFF. The CDR3 nucleotides are TGTGCCAGCTTGGCAGAAGGTGAAAAACTGTTTTTT. The full variable domain, rest sourced from reference TRBV2 and TRBJ1-4, is EPEVTQTPSHQVTQMGQEVILRCVPISNHLYFYWYRQILGQKVEFLVSFYNNEISEKSEIFDDQFSVERPDGSNFTLKIRSTKLEDSAMYFCASLAEGEKLFFGSGTQLSVL.